This T cell receptor (beta chain) was sequenced in a study of patients and donors after allogeneic stem cell transplantation. This clonotype appeared a few times. TCRdb used MiXCR to reprocess the RT-PCR reads, holding one entry per CDR3 protein. The repertoire includes roughly 960,000 distinct CDR3 sequences, more than 15% of them detected once, and around 5.5% sits in the top ten. The CDR3 has 14 residues. Germline loops: CDR1 LGHNA, CDR2 YNFKEQ. Trimming pared 2 bases from V and 7 bases from J, leaving 12 bases between. The chain links TRBV4-2 to TRBJ1-5; D is uncertain. This clonotype was obtained from a human donor who was either an allogeneic HSCT recipient or a stem cell or donor lymphocyte infusion donor (not recorded which). It is not recorded whose cells these are; they may come from a transplant donor. Material for sequencing was blood, either unsorted or a sorted T cell fraction (not recorded which). CDR3 bases: TGTGCCAGCAGCCAACTACAGACTGGCCAGCCCCAGCATTTT. Translating gives CASSQLQTGQPQHF.